The 15 T cell receptor beta chains below all came from one sample that was sequenced in a study of blood T cell repertoires in COVID-19. Sequencing used immunoSEQ multiplex PCR; TCRdb keeps in-frame clones, though not all of them. This table has around 170,000 clones, roughly four fifths appearing once. Sequencing input: peripheral blood. The receptors originated from a young man with active or convalescent COVID-19.

The genes are TRBV6-5 and TRBJ1-1, with D hard to call. V was clipped by 4 bases and J by 1 base, with 10 bases between them. The CDR3 runs 14 residues. Germline V lookup: CDR1 MNHEY, CDR2 SVGAGI. CDR3 DNA sequence: TGTGCCAGCAGTTCCAAACAGACGAACACTGAAGCTTTCTTT. It translates to CASSSKQTNTEAFF.

This chain links TRBV10-3 with TRBJ2-7; D unclear. CDR1 and CDR2 from the germline V gene are ENHRY and SYGVKD. The CDR3 runs to 12 residues. The ends were cut back, 3 bases at V and 5 bases at J, with 8 bases in the middle. CDR3 sequence reads: CAISDQEDEQYV. CDR3 bases: TGTGCCATCAGTGATCAGGAAGACGAGCAGTACGTC.

In its sample, this clone was seen a few times. The chain joins TRBV7-9 to TRBJ2-1, with TRBD2 as a possible D gene (5 bases). Germline CDR1 SEHNR, CDR2 FQNEAQ (reference sequence). The ends were cut back, 5 bases at V and 7 bases at J, with 18 bases in the middle. This CDR3 has 15 amino acids. This CDR3 is CASSGGPTGVNEQFF. The CDR3 nucleotides are TGTGCCAGCAGCGGAGGCCCCACTGGGGTGAATGAGCAGTTCTTC.

The rearrangement joins TRBV2 to TRBJ1-1; weak D call: TRBD1 (5 bases). V was clipped by 3 bases and J by 0 bases, with 11 bases between them. The germline CDR1 and CDR2 sequences are SNHLY and FYNNEI. This CDR3 comprises 15 residues. The CDR3 coding sequence is TGTGCCAGCAGTGACGGGGGAGGGATGAACACTGAAGCTTTCTTT. It yields the protein CASSDGGGMNTEAFF.

The chain employs TRBV29-1 and TRBJ1-2; 8 positions agree with TRBD1. The CDR3 loop spans 12 amino acids. The junction had 6 bases not matched to a gene; V was cut back by 5 bases and J by 7 bases. Germline values: CDR1 SQVTM, CDR2 ANQGSEA. This CDR3 reads CSVPGQEAGYTF. CDR3 sequence (DNA): TGCAGCGTTCCGGGACAGGAAGCTGGCTACACCTTC.

The chain is built from TRBV10-3 and TRBJ2-7; 9 bases fit TRBD1. Germline CDR1 ENHRY, CDR2 SYGVKD. V was clipped by 11 bases and J by 3 bases; unmatched bases: 11. The CDR3 sequence is 14 residues long. The CDR3 loop is CAASEGGQGYEQYV. The CDR3 DNA follows: TGTGCCGCCTCAGAGGGGGGACAGGGCTACGAGCAGTACGTC.

The CDR3 here is CASSLGPGRYEQYV. For the CDR3, the DNA is TGTGCCAGCAGCTTAGGTCCGGGGAGGTACGAGCAGTACGTC. This sequence joins TRBV7-9 and TRBJ2-7, with D perhaps matching TRBD2 (6 bases). This CDR3 has 14 amino acids. The germline CDR1 and CDR2 sequences are SEHNR and FQNEAQ (reference sequence). V was clipped by 1 base and J by 4 bases, with 11 bases between them.

The chain links TRBV21-1 to TRBJ1-2. TRBV21-1 has pseudogene status. This CDR3 is 12 amino acids long. The CDR3 coding sequence is TGTGCCAGCAGTGCCCGGGGGTATGGCTACACCTTC. It codes for CASSARGYGYTF.

The chain has TRBV6-5 and TRBJ1-5, with D possibly being TRBD1 (5 bases). In germline, CDR1 is MNHEY, CDR2 SVGAGI. The CDR3 has 15 residues. Trimming took 5 bases from V and 0 from J, leaving 11 bases between them. The CDR3, as DNA: TGTGCCAGCAGTCCTCGGGGGGGTAGCAATCAGCCCCAGCATTTT. This gives the protein CASSPRGGSNQPQHF.

The chain carries TRBV19 and TRBJ1-1; D gene ambiguous. There are 13 residues in the CDR3. V was shortened by 10 bases and J by 3 bases, with 15 bases between the two germline ends. Germline V gene sequence: CDR1 LNHDA, CDR2 SQIVND (reference sequence). As DNA, the CDR3 is TGTGCCATTTCGACGCACAGAGACACTGAAGCTTTCTTT. It translates to CAISTHRDTEAFF.

The V call is TRBV27, the J call TRBJ1-6, with a tentative D call TRBD1 (6 bases). Trimming left V 6 bases short and J 18 bases short, with 18 bases between. Germline V CDR1 and CDR2: MNHEY, SMNVEV (reference sequence). This CDR3 region has 12 residues. The CDR3 spells CASRQGGGPHHF. CDR3 DNA sequence: TGTGCCAGCAGACAAGGGGGGGGTCCTCACCACTTT.

The V and J genes are TRBV5-1 and TRBJ1-4; 7 bases map to TRBD1. V lost 4 bases and J lost 5; bases outside the gene matches: 5. The CDR3 is made up of 14 amino acids. From germline, CDR1 is SGHRS and CDR2 YFSETQ. The CDR3 reads CASSLGQPNEKLFF. CDR3 DNA sequence: TGCGCCAGCAGCCTGGGACAGCCGAATGAAAAACTGTTTTTT. Drawing the rest from reference TRBV5-1 and TRBJ1-4, the complete variable domain is KAGVTQTPRYLIKTRGQQVTLSCSPISGHRSVSWYQQTPGQGLQFLFEYFSETQRNKGNFPGRFSGRQFSNSRSEMNVSTLELGDSALYLCASSLGQPNEKLFFGSGTQLSVL.

The J gene is TRBJ1-1, the V gene TRBV10-3; D is possibly TRBD1 (6 bases). CDR1 is ENHRY and CDR2 is SYGVKD in the germline V gene. With 6 bases removed from V and 4 bases from J, the gap between germline ends came to 18 bases. CDR3 length: 15 residues. CDR3 nucleotides: TGTGCCATCAGGACTAACCTGGGGGGGCCCACTGAAGCTTTCTTT. Amino acids: CAIRTNLGGPTEAFF.

The rearrangement joins TRBV27 to TRBJ2-2; D unresolved. Germline V gene lookup returns CDR1 MNHEY and CDR2 SMNVEV (reference sequence). CDR3 size: 15 residues. V lost 5 bases and J 4 bases, leaving 14 bases between the germline ends. The DNA for the CDR3 is TGTGCCAGCAGTCCCTCTCGTGGCGGCACCGGGGAGCTGTTTTTT. It encodes CASSPSRGGTGELFF.

This clone showed up just once. The chain recombines TRBV29-1 with TRBJ2-1, with D possibly matching TRBD1 (6 bases). Germline CDR1 and CDR2: SQVTM and ANQGSEA. Trimming cost V 8 bases and J 8 bases, with 13 bases left between them. The CDR3 covers 11 residues. As DNA, the CDR3 is TGCAGCTATCGTTGGGGGCATGAGCAGTTCTTC. It yields the protein CSYRWGHEQFF.